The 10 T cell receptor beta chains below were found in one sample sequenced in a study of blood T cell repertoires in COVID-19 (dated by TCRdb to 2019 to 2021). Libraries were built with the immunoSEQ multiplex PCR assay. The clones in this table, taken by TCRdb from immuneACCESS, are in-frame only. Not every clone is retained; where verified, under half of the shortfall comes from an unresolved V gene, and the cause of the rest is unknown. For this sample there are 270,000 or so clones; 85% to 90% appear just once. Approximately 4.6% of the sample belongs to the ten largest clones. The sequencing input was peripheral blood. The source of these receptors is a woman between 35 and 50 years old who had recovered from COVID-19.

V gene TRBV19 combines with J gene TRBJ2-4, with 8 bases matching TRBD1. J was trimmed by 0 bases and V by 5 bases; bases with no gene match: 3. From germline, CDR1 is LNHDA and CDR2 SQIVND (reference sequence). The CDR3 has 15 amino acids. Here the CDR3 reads CASSSTGVAKNIQYF. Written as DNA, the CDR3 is TGTGCCAGTAGTTCGACAGGGGTAGCCAAAAACATTCAGTACTTC.

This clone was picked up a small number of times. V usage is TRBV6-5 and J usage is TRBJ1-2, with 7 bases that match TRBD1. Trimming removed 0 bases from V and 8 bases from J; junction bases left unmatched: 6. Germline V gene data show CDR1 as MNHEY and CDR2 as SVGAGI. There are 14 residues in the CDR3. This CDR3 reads CASSYSGGARGYTF. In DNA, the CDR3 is TGTGCCAGCAGTTACTCAGGGGGCGCAAGGGGCTACACCTTC.

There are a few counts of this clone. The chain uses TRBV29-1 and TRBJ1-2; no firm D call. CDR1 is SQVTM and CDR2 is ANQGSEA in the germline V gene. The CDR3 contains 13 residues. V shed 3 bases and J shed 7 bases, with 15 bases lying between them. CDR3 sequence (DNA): TGCAGCGTTGACCCAGCGGATTTGGGTGGCTACACCTTC. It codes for CSVDPADLGGYTF.

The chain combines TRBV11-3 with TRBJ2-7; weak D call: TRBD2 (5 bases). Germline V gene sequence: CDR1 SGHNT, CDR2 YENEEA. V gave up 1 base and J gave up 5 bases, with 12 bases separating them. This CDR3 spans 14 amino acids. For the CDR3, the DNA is TGTGCCAGCAGCTTAGCCGGGATTAGGGACGAGCAGTACGTC. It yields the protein CASSLAGIRDEQYV.

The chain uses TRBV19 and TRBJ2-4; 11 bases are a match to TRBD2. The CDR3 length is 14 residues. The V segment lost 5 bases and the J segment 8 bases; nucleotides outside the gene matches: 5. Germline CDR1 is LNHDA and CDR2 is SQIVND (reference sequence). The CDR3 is CASSFSGGEDIQYF. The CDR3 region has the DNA TGTGCCAGTAGTTTTAGCGGGGGGGAGGACATTCAGTACTTC.

The CDR3 protein is CASWGRGGLETQYF. CDR3 sequence (DNA): TGTGCCAGCTGGGGCAGAGGAGGGCTCGAGACCCAGTACTTC. This chain joins TRBV5-8 and TRBJ2-5; D is possibly TRBD2 (6 bases). Per germline, CDR1 SGHTS and CDR2 YDEGEE. V lost 7 bases and J 5 bases, leaving 18 bases between the germline ends. The CDR3 sequence is 14 residues long.

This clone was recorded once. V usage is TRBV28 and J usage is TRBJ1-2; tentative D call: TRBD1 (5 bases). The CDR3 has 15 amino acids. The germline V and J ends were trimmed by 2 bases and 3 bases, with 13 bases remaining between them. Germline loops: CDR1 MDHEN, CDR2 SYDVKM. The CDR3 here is CASSLTRGKDYGYTF. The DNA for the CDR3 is TGTGCCAGCAGTTTAACCCGGGGGAAGGACTATGGCTACACCTTC.

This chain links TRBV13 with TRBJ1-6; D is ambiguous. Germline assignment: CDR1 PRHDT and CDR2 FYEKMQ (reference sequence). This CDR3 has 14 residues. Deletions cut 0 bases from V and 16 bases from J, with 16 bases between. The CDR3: CASSLGQLGEALHF. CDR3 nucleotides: TGTGCCAGCAGCTTAGGACAACTAGGAGAAGCACTCCACTTT.

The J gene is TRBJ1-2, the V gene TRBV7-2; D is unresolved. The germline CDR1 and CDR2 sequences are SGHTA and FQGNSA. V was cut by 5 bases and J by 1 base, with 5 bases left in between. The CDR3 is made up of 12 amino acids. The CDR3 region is CASSGNNYGYTF. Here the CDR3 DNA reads TGTGCCAGCAGCGGCAATAACTATGGCTACACCTTC.

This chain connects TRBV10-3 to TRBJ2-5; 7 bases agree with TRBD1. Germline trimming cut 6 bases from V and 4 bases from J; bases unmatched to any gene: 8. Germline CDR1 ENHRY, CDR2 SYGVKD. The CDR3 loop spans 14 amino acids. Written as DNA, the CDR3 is TGTGCCATCAGCTTACAGGGGCGAAGAGAGACCCAGTACTTC. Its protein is CAISLQGRRETQYF.